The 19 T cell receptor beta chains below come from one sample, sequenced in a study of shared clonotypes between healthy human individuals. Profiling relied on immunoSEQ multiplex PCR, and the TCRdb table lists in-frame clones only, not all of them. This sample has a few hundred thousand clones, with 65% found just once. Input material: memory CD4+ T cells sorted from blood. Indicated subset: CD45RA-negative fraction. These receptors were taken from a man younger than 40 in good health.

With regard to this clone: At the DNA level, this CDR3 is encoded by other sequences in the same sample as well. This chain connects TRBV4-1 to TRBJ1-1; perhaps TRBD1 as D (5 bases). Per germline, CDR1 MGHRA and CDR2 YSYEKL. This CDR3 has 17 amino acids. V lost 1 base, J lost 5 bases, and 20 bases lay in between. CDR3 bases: TGCGCCAGCAGCCAAGGGCGGGGGGACTTGGCGAATACTGAAGCTTTCTTT. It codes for CASSQGRGDLANTEAFF.

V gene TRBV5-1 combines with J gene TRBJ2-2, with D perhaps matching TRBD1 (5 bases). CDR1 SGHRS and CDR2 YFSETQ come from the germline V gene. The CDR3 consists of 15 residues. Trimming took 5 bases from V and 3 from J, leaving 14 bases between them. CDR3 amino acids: CASRPGFSDTGELFF. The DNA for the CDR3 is TGCGCCAGCAGACCAGGGTTTTCGGACACCGGGGAGCTGTTTTTT.

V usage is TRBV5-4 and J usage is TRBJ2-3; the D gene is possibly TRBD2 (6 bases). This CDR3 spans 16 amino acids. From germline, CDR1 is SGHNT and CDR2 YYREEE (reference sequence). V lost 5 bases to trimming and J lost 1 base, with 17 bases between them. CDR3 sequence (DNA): TGTGCCAGCAGGGAGGGCTCCGGGACCCGCACAGATACGCAGTATTTT. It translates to CASREGSGTRTDTQYF.

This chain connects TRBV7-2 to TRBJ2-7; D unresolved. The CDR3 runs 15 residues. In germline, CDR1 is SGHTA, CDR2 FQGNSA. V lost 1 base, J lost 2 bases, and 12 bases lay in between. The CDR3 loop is CASSLGAAKPYEQYF. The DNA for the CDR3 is TGTGCCAGCAGCTTAGGGGCAGCAAAACCCTACGAGCAGTACTTC.

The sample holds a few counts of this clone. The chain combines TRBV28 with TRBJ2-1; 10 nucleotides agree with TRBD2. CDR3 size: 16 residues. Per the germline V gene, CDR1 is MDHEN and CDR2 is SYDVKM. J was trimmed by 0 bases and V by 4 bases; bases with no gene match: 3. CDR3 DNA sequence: TGTGCCAGCAGTTCTCCTAGCGGGAGCTCCTACAATGAGCAGTTCTTC. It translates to CASSSPSGSSYNEQFF.

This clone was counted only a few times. CDR3 in DNA: TGTGCCAGCACCCCCTTTTCCGGGGCAACAGATACGCAGTATTTT. Translation gives CASTPFSGATDTQYF. The V gene is TRBV6-5, the J gene TRBJ2-3; D is possibly TRBD1 or TRBD2 (5 bases each). Germline values: CDR1 MNHEY, CDR2 SVGAGI. The CDR3 covers 15 residues. V was clipped by 7 bases and J by 3 bases, with 17 bases between them.

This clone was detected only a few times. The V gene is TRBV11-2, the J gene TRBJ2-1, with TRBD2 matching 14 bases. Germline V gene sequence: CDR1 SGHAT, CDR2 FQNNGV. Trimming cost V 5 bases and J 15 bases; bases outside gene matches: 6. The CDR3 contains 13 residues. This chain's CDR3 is CASSPGTSGRRFF. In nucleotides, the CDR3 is TGTGCCAGCAGCCCTGGGACTAGCGGGAGACGGTTCTTC.

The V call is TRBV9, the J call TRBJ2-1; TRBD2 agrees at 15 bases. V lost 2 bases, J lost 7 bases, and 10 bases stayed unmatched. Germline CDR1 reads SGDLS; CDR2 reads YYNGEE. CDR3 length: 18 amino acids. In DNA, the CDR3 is TGTGCCAGCAGCGTTGGGACTAGCGGGAGGCGGGTCGGGAATGAGCAGTTCTTC. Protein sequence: CASSVGTSGRRVGNEQFF.

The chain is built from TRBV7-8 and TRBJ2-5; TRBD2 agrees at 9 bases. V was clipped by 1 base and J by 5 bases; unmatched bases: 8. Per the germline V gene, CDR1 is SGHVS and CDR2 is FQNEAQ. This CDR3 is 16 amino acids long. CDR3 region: CASSLDGGRAGETQYF. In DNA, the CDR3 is TGTGCCAGCAGCTTAGATGGCGGGAGGGCCGGCGAGACCCAGTACTTC.

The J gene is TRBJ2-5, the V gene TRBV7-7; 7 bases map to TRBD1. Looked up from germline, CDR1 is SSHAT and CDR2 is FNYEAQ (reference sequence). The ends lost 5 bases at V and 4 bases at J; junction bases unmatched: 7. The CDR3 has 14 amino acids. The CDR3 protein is CASSARGGIETQYF. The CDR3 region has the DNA TGTGCCAGCAGCGCGAGAGGGGGCATAGAGACCCAGTACTTC.

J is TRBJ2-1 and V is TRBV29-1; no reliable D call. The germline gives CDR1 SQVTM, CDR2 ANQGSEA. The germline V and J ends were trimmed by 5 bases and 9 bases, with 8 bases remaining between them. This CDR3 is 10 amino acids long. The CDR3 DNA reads TGCAGCGTTTTTCTGGGTGAGCAGTTCTTC. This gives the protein CSVFLGEQFF.

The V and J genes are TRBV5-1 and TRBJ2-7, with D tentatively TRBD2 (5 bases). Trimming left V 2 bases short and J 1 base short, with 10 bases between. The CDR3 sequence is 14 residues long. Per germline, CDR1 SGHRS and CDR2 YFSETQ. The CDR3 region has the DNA TGCGCCAGCAGCTTAAGTCTAGCTTCCTACGAGCAGTACTTC. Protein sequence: CASSLSLASYEQYF. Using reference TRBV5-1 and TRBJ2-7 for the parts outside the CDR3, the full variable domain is KAGVTQTPRYLIKTRGQQVTLSCSPISGHRSVSWYQQTPGQGLQFLFEYFSETQRNKGNFPGRFSGRQFSNSRSEMNVSTLELGDSALYLCASSLSLASYEQYFGPGTRLTVT.

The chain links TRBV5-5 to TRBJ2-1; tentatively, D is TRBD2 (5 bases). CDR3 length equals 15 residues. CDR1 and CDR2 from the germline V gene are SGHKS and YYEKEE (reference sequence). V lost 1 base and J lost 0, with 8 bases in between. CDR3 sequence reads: CASSLFGSSYNEQFF. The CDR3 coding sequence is TGTGCCAGCAGCTTGTTTGGGAGCTCCTACAATGAGCAGTTCTTC.

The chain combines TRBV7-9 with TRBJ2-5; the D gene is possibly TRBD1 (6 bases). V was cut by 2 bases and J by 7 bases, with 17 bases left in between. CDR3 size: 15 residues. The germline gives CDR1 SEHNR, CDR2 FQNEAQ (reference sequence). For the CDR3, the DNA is TGTGCCAGCAGCTTACAGGGGCAGGCCCTTGGGACCCAGTACTTC. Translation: CASSLQGQALGTQYF. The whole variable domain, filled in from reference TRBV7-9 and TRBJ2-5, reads DTGVSQNPRHKITKRGQNVTFRCDPISEHNRLYWYRQTLGQGPEFLTYFQNEAQLEKSRLLSDRFSAERPKGSFSTLEIQRTEQGDSAMYLCASSLQGQALGTQYFGPGTRLLVL.

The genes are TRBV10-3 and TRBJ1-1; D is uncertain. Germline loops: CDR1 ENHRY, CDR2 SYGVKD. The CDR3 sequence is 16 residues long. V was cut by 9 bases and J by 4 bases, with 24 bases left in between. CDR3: CAIRAKVEGIFTEAFF. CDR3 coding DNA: TGTGCCATTCGGGCGAAGGTAGAAGGGATTTTCACTGAAGCTTTCTTT.

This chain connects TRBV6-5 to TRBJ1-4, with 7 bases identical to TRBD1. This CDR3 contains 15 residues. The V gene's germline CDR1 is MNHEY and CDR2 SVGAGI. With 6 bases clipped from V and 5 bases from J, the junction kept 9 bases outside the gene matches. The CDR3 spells CASSSRGRYNEKLFF. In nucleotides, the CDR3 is TGTGCCAGCAGCTCTAGGGGGCGATACAATGAAAAACTGTTTTTT.

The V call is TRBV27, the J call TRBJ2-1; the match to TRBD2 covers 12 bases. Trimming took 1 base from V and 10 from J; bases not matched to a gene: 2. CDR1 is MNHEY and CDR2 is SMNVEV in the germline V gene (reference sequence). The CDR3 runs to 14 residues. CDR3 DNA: TGTGCCAGCAGTTTATGGCTAGCGGGAGGGGAGCAGTTCTTC. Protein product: CASSLWLAGGEQFF.

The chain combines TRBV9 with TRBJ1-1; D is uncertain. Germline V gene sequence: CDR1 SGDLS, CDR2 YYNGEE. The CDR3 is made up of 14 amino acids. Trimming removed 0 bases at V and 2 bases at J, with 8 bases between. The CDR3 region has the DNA TGTGCCAGCAGCGTAGCTCTCGGAAACACTGAAGCTTTCTTT. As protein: CASSVALGNTEAFF.

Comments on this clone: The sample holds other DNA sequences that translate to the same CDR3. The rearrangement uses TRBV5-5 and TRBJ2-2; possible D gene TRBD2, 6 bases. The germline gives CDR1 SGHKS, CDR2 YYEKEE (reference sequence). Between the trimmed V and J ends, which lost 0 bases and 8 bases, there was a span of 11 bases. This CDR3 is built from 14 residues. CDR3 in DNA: TGTGCCAGCAGCTTGGTGGCAGGGACTGGGGAGCTGTTTTTT. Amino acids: CASSLVAGTGELFF.